The present T cell receptor (beta chain) was sequenced within a study of cytomegalovirus exposure and HLA in healthy donors. Study-level information: Of roughly 400 genotyped donors, more than 75% grouped in the Caucasian-associated ancestry cluster.

The germline CDR1 and CDR2 sequences are ENHRY and SYGVKD. Losses at the gene ends were 3 bases for V and 5 bases for J; bases not matched to a gene: 15. The CDR3 consists of 17 residues. 13 Jbeta primers and 60 Vbeta primers were used for the PCR. The repertoire was sequenced with immunoSEQ multiplex PCR; TCRdb's copy has only in-frame clones and lacks some. Of 130,000 or so clones in the sample, 77% were seen once. Healthy bone marrow donors made up the cohort. Despite likely unrecorded immune exposures, the donors were nominally healthy at the time of sampling. The clonotype originates from a man in his late teens or twenties in good health and CMV-seropositive. This chain uses TRBV10-3 with TRBJ1-2, with 7 bases that match TRBD1. The specimen sequenced was PBMCs. The CDR3 protein is CAISETPQGGIRYGYTF. The DNA of the CDR3 is TGTGCCATCAGTGAAACCCCCCAGGGGGGTATCCGTTATGGCTACACCTTC.